This T cell receptor beta chain was sequenced in a study of cytomegalovirus exposure and HLA in healthy donors. On the study more broadly: Falling in the Caucasian-associated ancestry cluster were about four fifths of about 400 genotyped donors.

60 Vbeta and 13 Jbeta primers were used in PCR. Sequencing was performed with immunoSEQ multiplex PCR; in TCRdb, only in-frame clones are kept and a portion is missing. The sample has fewer than 150,000 clones; approximately 80% are singletons. V dropped 5 bases and J dropped 3; count of bases not matched to a gene: 12. CDR3 length equals 17 residues. The germline V gene has CDR1 LNHDA and CDR2 SQIVND (reference sequence). The J gene is TRBJ2-1, the V gene TRBV19, with 8 bases fitting TRBD2. This TCR was sampled from a man aged 30-40 years in good health and CMV-seronegative. Sequencing was carried out using PBMCs. CDR3 residues: CASSPPWLAGNYNEQFF. The CDR3 DNA reads TGTGCCAGTAGTCCTCCGTGGCTAGCGGGTAACTACAATGAGCAGTTCTTC.